This T cell receptor beta chain was profiled in a study of cytomegalovirus exposure and HLA in healthy donors. As for the donors, each was a healthy bone marrow donor. Details on this clone: Antigen unknown.

Primers: 60 Vbeta forward and 13 Jbeta reverse. Profiling relied on immunoSEQ multiplex PCR, and the TCRdb table lists in-frame clones only, not all of them. The table records fewer than 140,000 clones, 75% of them present only once. Trimming left V 4 bases short and J 2 bases short, with 17 bases between. Germline-derived CDR1 and CDR2 are SGHDN and FVKESK. The CDR3 totals 17 residues. Study-wide results and limits: In a later analysis, V- and J-gene trimming of beta chains associated with a DCLRE1C missense variant, replicated independently.

Sequencing used PBMCs. V usage is TRBV14 and J usage is TRBJ2-2; D perhaps matches TRBD2 (7 bases). The clonotype comes from a man in his forties in good health and CMV-seronegative. This chain's CDR3 is CASSRPVRGANTGELFF. In DNA form, the CDR3 reads TGTGCCAGCAGCCGACCCGTCCGGGGGGCAAACACCGGGGAGCTGTTTTTT. Looking up the rest from reference TRBV14 and TRBJ2-2 gives the full variable domain: EAGVTQFPSHSVIEKGQTVTLRCDPISGHDNLYWYRRVMGKEIKFLLHFVKESKQDESGMPNNRFLAERTGGTYSTLKVQPAELEDSGVYFCASSRPVRGANTGELFFGEGSRLTVL.